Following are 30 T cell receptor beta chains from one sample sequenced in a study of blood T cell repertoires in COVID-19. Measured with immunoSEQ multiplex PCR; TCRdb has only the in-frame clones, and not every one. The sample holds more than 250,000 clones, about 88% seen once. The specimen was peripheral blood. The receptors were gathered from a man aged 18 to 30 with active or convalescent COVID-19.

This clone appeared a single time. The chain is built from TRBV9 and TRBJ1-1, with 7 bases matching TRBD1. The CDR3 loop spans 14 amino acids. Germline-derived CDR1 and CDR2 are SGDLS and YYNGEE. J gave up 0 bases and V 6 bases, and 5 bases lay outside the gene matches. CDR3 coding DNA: TGTGCCAGCACGCGACAGGGTTTGAACACTGAAGCTTTCTTT. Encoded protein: CASTRQGLNTEAFF.

The CDR3 coding sequence is TGTGCCACCAGTGCGGGCAATCAGCCCCAGCATTTT. This codes for CATSAGNQPQHF. The V call is TRBV24-1, the J call TRBJ1-5; D ambiguous. Trimming left V 5 bases short and J 2 bases short, with 3 bases between. The CDR3 spans 12 residues. Germline CDR1 is KGHDR and CDR2 is SFDVKD.

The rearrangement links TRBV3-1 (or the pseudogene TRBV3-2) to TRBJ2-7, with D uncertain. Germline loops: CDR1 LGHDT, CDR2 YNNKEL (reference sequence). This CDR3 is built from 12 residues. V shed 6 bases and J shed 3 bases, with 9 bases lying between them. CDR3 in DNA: TGTGCCAGCAGTATCAGTGTCTACGAGCAGTACTTC. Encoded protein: CASSISVYEQYF.

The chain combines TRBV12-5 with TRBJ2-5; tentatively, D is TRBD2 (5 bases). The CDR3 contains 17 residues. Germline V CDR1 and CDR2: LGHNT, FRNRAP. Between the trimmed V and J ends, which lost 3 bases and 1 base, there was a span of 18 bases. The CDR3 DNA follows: TGTGCTAGTGGTTTCCTCCCCGGGGTTGAGGGCCAAGAGACCCAGTACTTC. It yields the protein CASGFLPGVEGQETQYF.

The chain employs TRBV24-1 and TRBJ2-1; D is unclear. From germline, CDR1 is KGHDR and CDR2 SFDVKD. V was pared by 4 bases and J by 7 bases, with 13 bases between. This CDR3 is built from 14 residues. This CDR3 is CATSEQTPRNEQFF. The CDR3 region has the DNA TGTGCCACCAGTGAGCAAACACCTAGGAATGAGCAGTTCTTC.

The DNA for the CDR3 is TGTGCCAGCAGCCCCATCGGACAGGGAAGGATCCTAGCCAAAAACATTCAGTACTTC. This codes for CASSPIGQGRILAKNIQYF. This chain joins TRBV7-8 and TRBJ2-4; 8 bases fit TRBD1. The V segment lost 5 bases and the J segment 0 bases; nucleotides outside the gene matches: 15. Germline values: CDR1 SGHVS, CDR2 FQNEAQ. The CDR3 covers 19 residues.

The CDR3 here is CASSLYRTADTQYF. CDR3 nucleotides: TGTGCCAGCAGCCTATACAGAACGGCAGATACGCAGTATTTT. The chain joins TRBV7-6 to TRBJ2-3; D call uncertain. V lost 5 bases and J lost 4, with 13 bases in between. This CDR3 is 14 amino acids long. The germline V gene has CDR1 SGHVS and CDR2 FNYEAQ.

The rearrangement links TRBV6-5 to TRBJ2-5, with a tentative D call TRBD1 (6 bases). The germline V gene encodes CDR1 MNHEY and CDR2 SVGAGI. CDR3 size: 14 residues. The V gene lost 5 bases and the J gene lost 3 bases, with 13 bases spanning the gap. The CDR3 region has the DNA TGTGCCAGCAGTCCTATGGCAGGGGAAGAGACCCAGTACTTC. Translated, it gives CASSPMAGEETQYF.

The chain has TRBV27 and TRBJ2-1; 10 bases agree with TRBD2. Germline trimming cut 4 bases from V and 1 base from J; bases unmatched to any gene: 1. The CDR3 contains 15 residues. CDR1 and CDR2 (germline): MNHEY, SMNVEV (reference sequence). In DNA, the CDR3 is TGTGCCAGCAGTTCTAGCGGGAGATCCTACAATGAGCAGTTCTTC. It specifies CASSSSGRSYNEQFF.

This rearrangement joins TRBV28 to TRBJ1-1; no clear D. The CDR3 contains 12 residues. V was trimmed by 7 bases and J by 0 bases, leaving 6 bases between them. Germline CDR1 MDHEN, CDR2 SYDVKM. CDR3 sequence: CASMAVNTEAFF. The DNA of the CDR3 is TGTGCCAGCATGGCAGTGAACACTGAAGCTTTCTTT.

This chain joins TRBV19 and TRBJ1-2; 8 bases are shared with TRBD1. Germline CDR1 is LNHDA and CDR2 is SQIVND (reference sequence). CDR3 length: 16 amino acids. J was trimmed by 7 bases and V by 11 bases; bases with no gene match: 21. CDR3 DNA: TGTGCCGCAAAGAAACAGGGGGATTTTTTGGCGGGTGGCTACACCTTC. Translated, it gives CAAKKQGDFLAGGYTF.

CDR3 in DNA: TGTGCCAGCAGTGAAGCTTCAGGGGTCTCTGGAAACACCATATATTTT. The encoded protein is CASSEASGVSGNTIYF. V gene TRBV2 combines with J gene TRBJ1-3, with D possibly matching TRBD1 (6 bases). V shed 0 bases and J shed 0 bases, with 9 bases lying between them. The CDR3 totals 16 residues. Germline lookup yields CDR1 SNHLY and CDR2 FYNNEI.

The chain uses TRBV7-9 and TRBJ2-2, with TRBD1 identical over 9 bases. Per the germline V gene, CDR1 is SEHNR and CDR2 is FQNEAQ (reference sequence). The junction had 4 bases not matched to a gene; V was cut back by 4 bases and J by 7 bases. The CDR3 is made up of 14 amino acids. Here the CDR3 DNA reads TGTGCCAGCAGCTGGACAGGGGAAGTCGGGGAGCTGTTTTTT. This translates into CASSWTGEVGELFF.

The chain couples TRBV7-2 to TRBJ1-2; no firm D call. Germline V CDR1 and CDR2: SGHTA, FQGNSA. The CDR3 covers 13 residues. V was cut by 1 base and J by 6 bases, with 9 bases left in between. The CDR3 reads CASSLVGGDGYTF. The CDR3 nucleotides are TGTGCCAGCAGCTTAGTGGGCGGGGATGGCTACACCTTC.

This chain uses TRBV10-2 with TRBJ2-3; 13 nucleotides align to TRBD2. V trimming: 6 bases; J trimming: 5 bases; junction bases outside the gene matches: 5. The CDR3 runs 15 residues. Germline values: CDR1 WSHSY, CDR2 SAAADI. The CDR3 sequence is CASRPTSGGVDTQYF. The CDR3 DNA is TGCGCCAGCAGACCCACTAGCGGGGGGGTAGATACGCAGTATTTT.

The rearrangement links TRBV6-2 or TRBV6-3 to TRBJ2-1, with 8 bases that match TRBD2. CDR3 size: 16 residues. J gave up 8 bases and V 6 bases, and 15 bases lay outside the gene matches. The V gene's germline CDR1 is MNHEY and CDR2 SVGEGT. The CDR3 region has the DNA TGTGCCAGCAGCACCTACGCCGGGACTAGAGTTGATGAGCAGTTCTTC. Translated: CASSTYAGTRVDEQFF.

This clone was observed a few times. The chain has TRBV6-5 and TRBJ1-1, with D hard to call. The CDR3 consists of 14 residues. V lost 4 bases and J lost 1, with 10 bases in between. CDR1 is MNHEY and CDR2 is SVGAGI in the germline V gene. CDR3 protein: CASSWYSENTEAFF. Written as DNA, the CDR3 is TGTGCCAGCAGTTGGTACTCCGAGAACACTGAAGCTTTCTTT.

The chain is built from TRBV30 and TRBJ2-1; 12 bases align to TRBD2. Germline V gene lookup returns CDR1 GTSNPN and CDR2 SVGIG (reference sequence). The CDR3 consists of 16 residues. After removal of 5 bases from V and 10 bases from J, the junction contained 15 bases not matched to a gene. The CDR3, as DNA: TGTGCCTGGGAGAAGAACCCACTAGCGGGGGGCGCCGAGCAGTTCTTC. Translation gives CAWEKNPLAGGAEQFF. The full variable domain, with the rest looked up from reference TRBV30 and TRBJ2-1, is SQTIHQWPATLVQPVGSPLSLECTVEGTSNPNLYWYRQAAGRGLQLLFYSVGIGQISSEVPQNLSASRPQDRQFILSSKKLLLSDSGFYLCAWEKNPLAGGAEQFFGPGTRLTVL.

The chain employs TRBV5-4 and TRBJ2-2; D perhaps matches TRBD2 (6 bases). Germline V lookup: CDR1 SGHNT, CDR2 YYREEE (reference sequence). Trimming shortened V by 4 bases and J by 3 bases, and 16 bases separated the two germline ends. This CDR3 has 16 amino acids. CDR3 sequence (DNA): TGTGCCAGCAGCACTCGGACGGGGGTTGACACCGGGGAGCTGTTTTTT. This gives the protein CASSTRTGVDTGELFF.

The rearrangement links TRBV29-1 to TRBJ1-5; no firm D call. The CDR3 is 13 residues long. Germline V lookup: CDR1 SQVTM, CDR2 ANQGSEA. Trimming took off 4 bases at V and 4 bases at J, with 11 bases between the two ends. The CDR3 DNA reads TGCAGCGTTGTATACGGGGTTAATCAGCCCCAGCATTTT. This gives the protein CSVVYGVNQPQHF. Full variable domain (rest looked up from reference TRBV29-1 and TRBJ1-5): SAVISQKPSRDICQRGTSLTIQCQVDSQVTMMFWYRQQPGQSLTLIATANQGSEATYESGFVIDKFPISRPNLTFSTLTVSNMSPEDSSIYLCSVVYGVNQPQHFGDGTRLSIL.

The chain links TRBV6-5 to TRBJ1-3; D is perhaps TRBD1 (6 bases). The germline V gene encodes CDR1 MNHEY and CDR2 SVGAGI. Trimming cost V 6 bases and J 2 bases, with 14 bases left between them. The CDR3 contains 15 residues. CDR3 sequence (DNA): TGTGCCAGCAGACCTCGGGACAAGACTGGAAACACCATATATTTT. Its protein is CASRPRDKTGNTIYF.

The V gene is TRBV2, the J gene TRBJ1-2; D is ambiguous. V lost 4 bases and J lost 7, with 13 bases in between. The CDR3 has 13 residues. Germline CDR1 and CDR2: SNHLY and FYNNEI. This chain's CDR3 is CASSADREAGYTF. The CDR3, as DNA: TGTGCCAGCAGTGCCGATCGGGAGGCTGGCTACACCTTC.

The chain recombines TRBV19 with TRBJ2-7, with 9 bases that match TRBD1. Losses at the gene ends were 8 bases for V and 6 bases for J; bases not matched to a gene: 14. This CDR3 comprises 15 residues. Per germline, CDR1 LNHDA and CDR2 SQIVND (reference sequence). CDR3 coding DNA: TGTGCCAGTGGGGGACAGGGATTTAGTCTGGGCGAGCAGTACTTC. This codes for CASGGQGFSLGEQYF.

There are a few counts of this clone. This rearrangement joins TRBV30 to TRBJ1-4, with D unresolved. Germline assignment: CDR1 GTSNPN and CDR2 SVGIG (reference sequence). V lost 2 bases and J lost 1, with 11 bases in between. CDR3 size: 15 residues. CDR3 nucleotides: TGTGCCTGGAGTCCCAGAGGGAGAACTAATGAAAAACTGTTTTTT. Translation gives CAWSPRGRTNEKLFF.

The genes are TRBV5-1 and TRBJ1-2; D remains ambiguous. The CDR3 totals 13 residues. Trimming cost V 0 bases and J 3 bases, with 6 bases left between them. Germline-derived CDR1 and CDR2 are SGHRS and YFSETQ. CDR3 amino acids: CASSLEQDYGYTF. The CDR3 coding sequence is TGCGCCAGCAGCTTGGAGCAGGACTATGGCTACACCTTC.

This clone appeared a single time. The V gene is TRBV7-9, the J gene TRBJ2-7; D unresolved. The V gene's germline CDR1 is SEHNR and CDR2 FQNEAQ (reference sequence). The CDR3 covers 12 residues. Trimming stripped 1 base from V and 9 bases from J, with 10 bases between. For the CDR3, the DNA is TGTGCCAGCAGCTTAGTCCCTGGCCCGCAGTACTTC. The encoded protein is CASSLVPGPQYF. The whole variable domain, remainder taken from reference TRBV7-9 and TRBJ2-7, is DTGVSQNPRHKITKRGQNVTFRCDPISEHNRLYWYRQTLGQGPEFLTYFQNEAQLEKSRLLSDRFSAERPKGSFSTLEIQRTEQGDSAMYLCASSLVPGPQYFGPGTRLTVT.

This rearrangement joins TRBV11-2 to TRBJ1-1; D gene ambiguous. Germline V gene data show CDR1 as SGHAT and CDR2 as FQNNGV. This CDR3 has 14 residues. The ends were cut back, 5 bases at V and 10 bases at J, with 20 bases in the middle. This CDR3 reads CASSPGPNLAGAFF. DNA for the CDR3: TGTGCCAGCAGCCCCGGACCAAACCTCGCGGGAGCTTTCTTT.

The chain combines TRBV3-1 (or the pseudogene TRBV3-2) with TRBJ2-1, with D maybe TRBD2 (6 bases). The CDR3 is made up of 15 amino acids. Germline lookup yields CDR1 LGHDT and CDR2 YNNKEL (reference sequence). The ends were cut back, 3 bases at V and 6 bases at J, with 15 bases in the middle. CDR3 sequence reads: CASSQAGSFFNEQFF. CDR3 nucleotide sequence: TGTGCCAGCAGCCAGGCGGGATCTTTCTTCAATGAGCAGTTCTTC.

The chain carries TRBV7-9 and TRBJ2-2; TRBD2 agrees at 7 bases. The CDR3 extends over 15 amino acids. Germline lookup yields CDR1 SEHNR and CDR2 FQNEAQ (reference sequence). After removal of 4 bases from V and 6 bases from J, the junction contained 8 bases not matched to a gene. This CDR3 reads CASSSAQGGSGELFF. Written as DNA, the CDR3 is TGTGCCAGCAGCTCAGCCCAGGGAGGGTCCGGGGAGCTGTTTTTT.

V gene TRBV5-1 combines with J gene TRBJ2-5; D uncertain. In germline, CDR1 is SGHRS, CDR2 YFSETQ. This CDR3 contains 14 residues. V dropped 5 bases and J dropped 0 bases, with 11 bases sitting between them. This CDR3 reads CASSNVAYQETQYF. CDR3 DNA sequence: TGCGCCAGCAGTAACGTCGCGTACCAAGAGACCCAGTACTTC.